This entry concerns a single T cell receptor (beta chain). TCRbeta library construction was performed incorporating unique molecular identifiers. TCRdb re-called the PCR reads with MiXCR, one entry per CDR3 protein. The sample includes approximately 230,000 distinct CDR3 sequences, about 25% seen only once; the top ten take over 2.5%. The data were obtained in a study of T-cell reconstitution after alpha-beta-depleted transplantation in children. V lost 5 bases, J lost 0 bases, and 11 bases lay in between. Germline V lookup: CDR1 MDHEN, CDR2 SYDVKM. The CDR3 length is 15 residues. The receptor was derived from a girl aged 2-10 years with Fanconi anemia, due to receive a stem cell transplant. Sequencing was performed on PBMCs, taken before TCRalphabeta/CD19-depleted stem cell transplant. The chain carries TRBV28 and TRBJ1-5, with D maybe TRBD1 (6 bases). The CDR3 loop reads CASSETGFSNQPQHF. The CDR3 region has the DNA TGTGCCAGCAGTGAGACAGGTTTTAGCAATCAGCCCCAGCATTTT.